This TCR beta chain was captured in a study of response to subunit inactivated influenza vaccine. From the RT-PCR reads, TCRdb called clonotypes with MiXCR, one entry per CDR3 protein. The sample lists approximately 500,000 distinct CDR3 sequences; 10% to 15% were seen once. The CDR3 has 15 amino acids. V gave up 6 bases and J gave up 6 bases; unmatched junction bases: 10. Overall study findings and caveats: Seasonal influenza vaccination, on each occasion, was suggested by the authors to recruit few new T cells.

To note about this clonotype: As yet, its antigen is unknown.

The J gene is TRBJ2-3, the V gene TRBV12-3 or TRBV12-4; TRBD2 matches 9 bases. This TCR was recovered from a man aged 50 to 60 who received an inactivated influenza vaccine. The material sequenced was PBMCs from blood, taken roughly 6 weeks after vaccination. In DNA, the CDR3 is TGTGCCAGCAGACTCGCGGCGGGGGGGCATGATACGCAGTATTTT. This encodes CASRLAAGGHDTQYF.